This T cell receptor (beta chain) is drawn from a study of technical replicates of blood from a few donors. The protocol was immunoSEQ multiplex PCR, while the TCRdb copy is restricted to in-frame clones and leaves out a portion. The sample carries approximately 81,000 clones, about 96% recorded once. The clonotype comes from a human donor in good health. Sequencing was carried out using T cells isolated from PBMCs.

The CDR3 nucleotides read TGTGCCTGGAGTGGCGGGGGGGCAGGGGAAGATACGCAGTATTTT. Translation gives CAWSGGGAGEDTQYF. This sequence joins TRBV30 and TRBJ2-3; the match to TRBD2 covers 9 bases. CDR3 length: 15 residues. CDR1 is GTSNPN and CDR2 is SVGIG in the germline V gene (reference sequence). V lost 1 base, J lost 5 bases, and 7 bases stayed unmatched.